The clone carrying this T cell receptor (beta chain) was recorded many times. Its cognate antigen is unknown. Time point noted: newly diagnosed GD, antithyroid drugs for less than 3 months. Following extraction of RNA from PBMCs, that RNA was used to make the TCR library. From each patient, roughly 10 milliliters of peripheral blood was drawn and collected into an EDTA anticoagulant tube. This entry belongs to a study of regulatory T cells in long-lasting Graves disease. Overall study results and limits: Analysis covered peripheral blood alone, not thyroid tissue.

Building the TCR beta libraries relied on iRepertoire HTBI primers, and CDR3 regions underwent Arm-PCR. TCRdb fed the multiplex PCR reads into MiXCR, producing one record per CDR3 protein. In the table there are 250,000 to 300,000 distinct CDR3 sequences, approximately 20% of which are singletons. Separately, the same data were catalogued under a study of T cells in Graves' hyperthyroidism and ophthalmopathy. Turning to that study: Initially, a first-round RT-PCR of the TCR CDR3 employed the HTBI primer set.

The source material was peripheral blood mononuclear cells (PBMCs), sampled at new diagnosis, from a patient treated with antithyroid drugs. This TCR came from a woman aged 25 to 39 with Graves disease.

CDR3 loop: CSASKGDQPQHF. The CDR3, as DNA: TGCAGTGCTAGTAAGGGGGATCAGCCCCAGCATTTT. The chain combines TRBV20-1 with TRBJ1-5, with D perhaps matching TRBD1 (6 bases). Germline CDR1 is DFQATT and CDR2 is SNEGSKA (reference sequence). This CDR3 has 12 amino acids. V lost 3 bases and J lost 5, with 8 bases in between.